This entry features one TCR beta chain sequence. Its cognate antigen is unknown. This sample is drawn from a study of T cell responses to AZD1222 COVID-19 vaccine. For the study at large: Whether given at about 4 or about 12 weeks, second doses were pooled.

CDR1 is LNHDA and CDR2 is SQIVND in the germline V gene (reference sequence). The CDR3 is 14 amino acids. V shed 7 bases and J 4 bases; nucleotides not matched to a gene: 8. Sequencing was performed with immunoSEQ multiplex PCR; in TCRdb, only in-frame clones are kept and a portion is missing. Of 100,000 to 150,000 clones listed, about 90% are singletons. Findings and limits, study-wide: There were mostly white British donors and more females than males, and clonal diversity was possibly underestimated.

J is TRBJ2-5 and V is TRBV19; 8 bases line up with TRBD2. The specimen was peripheral blood, collected on day 0 of AZD1222 vaccination. This receptor was identified in an adult in good health. The CDR3 spells CASKKRETGETQYF. CDR3 DNA: TGTGCCAGTAAGAAGCGGGAGACGGGAGAGACCCAGTACTTC.